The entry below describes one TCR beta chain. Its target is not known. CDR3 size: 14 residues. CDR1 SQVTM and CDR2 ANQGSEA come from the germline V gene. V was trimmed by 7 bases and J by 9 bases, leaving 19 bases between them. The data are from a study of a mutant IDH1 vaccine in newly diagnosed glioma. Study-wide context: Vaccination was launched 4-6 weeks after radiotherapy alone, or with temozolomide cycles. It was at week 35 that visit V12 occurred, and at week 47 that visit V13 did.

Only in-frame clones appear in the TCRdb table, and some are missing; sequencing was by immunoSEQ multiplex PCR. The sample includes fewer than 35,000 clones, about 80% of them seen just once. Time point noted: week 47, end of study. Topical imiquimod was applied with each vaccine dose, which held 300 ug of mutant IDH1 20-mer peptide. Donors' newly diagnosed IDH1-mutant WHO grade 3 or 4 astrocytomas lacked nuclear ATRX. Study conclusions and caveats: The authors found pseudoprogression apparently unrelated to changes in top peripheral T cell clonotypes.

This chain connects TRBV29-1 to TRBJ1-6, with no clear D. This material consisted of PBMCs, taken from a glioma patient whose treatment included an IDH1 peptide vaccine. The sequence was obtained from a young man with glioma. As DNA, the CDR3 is TGCAGCGGTGTGAATAGGTCAGGTTGTTCACCCCTCCACTTT. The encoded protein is CSGVNRSGCSPLHF.